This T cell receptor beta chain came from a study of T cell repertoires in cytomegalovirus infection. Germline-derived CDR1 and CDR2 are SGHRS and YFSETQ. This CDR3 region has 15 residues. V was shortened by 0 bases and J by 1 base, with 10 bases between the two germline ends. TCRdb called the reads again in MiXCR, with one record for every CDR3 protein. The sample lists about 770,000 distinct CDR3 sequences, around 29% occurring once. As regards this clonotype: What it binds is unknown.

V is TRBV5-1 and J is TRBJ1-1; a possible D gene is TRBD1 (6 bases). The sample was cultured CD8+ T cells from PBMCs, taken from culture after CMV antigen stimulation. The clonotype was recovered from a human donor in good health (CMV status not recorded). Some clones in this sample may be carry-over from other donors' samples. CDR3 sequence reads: CASSLERGQNTEAFF. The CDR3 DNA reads TGCGCCAGCAGCTTGGAGAGGGGACAGAACACTGAAGCTTTCTTT.